This T cell receptor (beta chain) was documented in a study of blood T cell repertoires in COVID-19. Clones were sequenced by immunoSEQ multiplex PCR, and TCRdb holds only the in-frame ones, with some missing. The sample includes 130,000 or so clones, roughly 82% of them seen just once. CDR1 MNHEY and CDR2 SVGEGT come from the germline V gene. The junction had 8 bases not matched to a gene; V was cut back by 0 bases and J by 6 bases. The CDR3 covers 17 residues. The chain couples TRBV6-2 or TRBV6-3 to TRBJ2-1, with TRBD2 matching 10 bases. Sequencing was done on a sample of peripheral blood. This clonotype was obtained from a human donor in a cohort sampled during active COVID-19. The chain's CDR3 is CASSYSSGGTSGNEQFF. The CDR3, as DNA: TGTGCCAGCAGTTACTCTAGCGGGGGGACATCCGGCAATGAGCAGTTCTTC.